These 27 T cell receptor beta chains share one sample of origin, sequenced in a study of blood T cell repertoires in COVID-19. Clones were read by immunoSEQ multiplex PCR, and TCRdb kept only the in-frame ones, dropping some. The data contain about 110,000 clones, roughly 90% of them seen just once; the ten biggest clones take up approximately 5%. Sequencing was carried out using peripheral blood. Receptors were obtained from a man in his forties with active or convalescent COVID-19.

The chain joins TRBV2 to TRBJ1-1, with no clear D. CDR3 size: 13 residues. From germline, CDR1 is SNHLY and CDR2 FYNNEI. V was clipped by 7 bases and J by 1 base, with 10 bases between them. The CDR3 DNA reads TGTGCCAGCAAGGCGGCCCAGAACACTGAAGCTTTCTTT. Protein product: CASKAAQNTEAFF.

V and J are TRBV7-3 and TRBJ1-1; the D is unclear. Trimming took off 2 bases at V and 1 base at J, with 17 bases between the two ends. Germline V lookup: CDR1 SGHTA, CDR2 FQGTGA. This CDR3 has 17 residues. This CDR3 is CASSLQPPGKKNTEAFF. CDR3 DNA: TGTGCCAGCAGCTTACAACCACCCGGGAAGAAGAACACTGAAGCTTTCTTT.

The V and J genes are TRBV28 and TRBJ1-6; no reliable D call. The V end lost 3 bases, the J end lost 8 bases, and 11 bases lay between the germline ends. This CDR3 is built from 14 residues. CDR1 MDHEN and CDR2 SYDVKM come from the germline V gene. CDR3 sequence (DNA): TGTGCCAGCAGTTTGGCAGGCGCCGATTCACCCCTCCACTTT. Protein product: CASSLAGADSPLHF.

The chain employs TRBV10-3 and TRBJ2-2, with TRBD2 matching over 15 bases. After removal of 5 bases from V and 4 bases from J, the junction contained 8 bases not matched to a gene. The CDR3 has 18 residues. From germline, CDR1 is ENHRY and CDR2 SYGVKD. The CDR3 DNA reads TGTGCCATCAGTTCCGGGACTAGCGGGAGGACGGGCACCGGGGAGCTGTTTTTT. The encoded protein is CAISSGTSGRTGTGELFF.

V usage is TRBV27 and J usage is TRBJ1-4; D perhaps matches TRBD1 (5 bases). Germline values: CDR1 MNHEY, CDR2 SMNVEV (reference sequence). The CDR3 length is 16 residues. V lost 1 base, J lost 4 bases, and 13 bases lay in between. The DNA of the CDR3 is TGTGCCAGCAGTTTATGGGGGGGGAACGGTAATGAAAAACTGTTTTTT. The encoded protein is CASSLWGGNGNEKLFF.

The chain uses TRBV19 and TRBJ2-7; TRBD1 might be the D (6 bases). Deletions cut 3 bases from V and 3 bases from J, with 18 bases between. CDR3 length: 16 residues. Germline V gene lookup returns CDR1 LNHDA and CDR2 SQIVND (reference sequence). CDR3 bases: TGTGCCAGTAGTATCACAGGGCTAATCTCAGGCTACGAGCAGTACTTC. This translates into CASSITGLISGYEQYF.

J is TRBJ2-2 and V is TRBV14, with 8 bases matching TRBD2. Germline CDR1 reads SGHDN; CDR2 reads FVKESK. The CDR3 is made up of 14 amino acids. Unmatched junction bases numbered 1, after V lost 1 base and J lost 6 bases. CDR3 DNA sequence: TGTGCCAGCAGCCAAGTACTAGCGGCCGGGGAGCTGTTTTTT. Translating gives CASSQVLAAGELFF.

The chain uses TRBV9 and TRBJ2-1; 9 bases line up with TRBD1. V lost 0 bases, J lost 0 bases, and 4 bases stayed unmatched. From germline, CDR1 is SGDLS and CDR2 YYNGEE. The CDR3 runs to 17 residues. CDR3 loop: CASSVEQGAPSYNEQFF. The DNA for the CDR3 is TGTGCCAGCAGCGTAGAACAGGGGGCTCCCTCCTACAATGAGCAGTTCTTC.

This rearrangement joins TRBV7-9 to TRBJ2-7, with D maybe TRBD2 (5 bases). CDR3 length: 12 amino acids. V was pared by 5 bases and J by 8 bases, with 13 bases between. The germline gives CDR1 SEHNR, CDR2 FQNEAQ (reference sequence). In DNA, the CDR3 is TGTGCCAGCAGCGCCACGGGGTGGAAGCAGTACTTC. Protein sequence: CASSATGWKQYF.

The rearrangement links TRBV19 to TRBJ2-2; D is perhaps TRBD2 (6 bases). Germline CDR1 is LNHDA and CDR2 is SQIVND (reference sequence). Trimming stripped 4 bases from V and 6 bases from J, with 12 bases between. There are 14 residues in the CDR3. CDR3 amino acids: CASSTGLFAGELFF. For the CDR3, the DNA is TGTGCCAGTAGTACTGGACTATTCGCCGGGGAGCTGTTTTTT.

The chain is built from TRBV7-9 and TRBJ2-7, with D perhaps matching TRBD2 (5 bases). This CDR3 contains 11 residues. The germline V gene encodes CDR1 SEHNR and CDR2 FQNEAQ (reference sequence). This chain's CDR3 is CAFREGYEQYF. The CDR3 bases are TGTGCGTTTCGCGAGGGCTACGAGCAGTACTTC.

The chain recombines TRBV28 with TRBJ2-3; D is unclear. This CDR3 has 14 amino acids. The ends were cut back, 7 bases at V and 4 bases at J, with 15 bases in the middle. Germline V gene lookup returns CDR1 MDHEN and CDR2 SYDVKM. DNA of the CDR3: TGTGCCAGCACACCCCCATTACGCGCAGATACGCAGTATTTT. Translating it yields CASTPPLRADTQYF. The entire variable domain, with the rest obtained from reference TRBV28 and TRBJ2-3, is as follows: DVKVTQSSRYLVKRTGEKVFLECVQDMDHENMFWYRQDPGLGLRLIYFSYDVKMKEKGDIPEGYSVSREKKERFSLILESASTNQTSMYLCASTPPLRADTQYFGPGTRLTVL.

In this sample, this clone turned up once. This chain connects TRBV30 to TRBJ1-1; D is ambiguous. Germline V gene lookup returns CDR1 GTSNPN and CDR2 SVGIG (reference sequence). CDR3 length: 11 amino acids. The V gene lost 3 bases and the J gene lost 0 bases, with 2 bases spanning the gap. The CDR3 sequence: CAWSLNTEAFF. The CDR3 DNA reads as TGTGCCTGGAGCTTGAACACTGAAGCTTTCTTT.

The chain combines TRBV25-1 with TRBJ1-5, with unresolved D. CDR1 is MGHDK and CDR2 is SYGVNS in the germline V gene. The length of the CDR3 is 15 residues. Trimming pared 2 bases from V and 4 bases from J, leaving 12 bases between. CDR3 in amino acids: CASSENGRENQPQHF. CDR3 nucleotide sequence: TGTGCCAGCAGTGAAAATGGGCGGGAGAATCAGCCCCAGCATTTT.

CDR3 loop: CATSPRRGLAGSDTQYF. The CDR3, as DNA: TGTGCCACCAGCCCCCGGAGGGGACTAGCGGGATCAGATACGCAGTATTTT. This chain joins TRBV15 and TRBJ2-3; TRBD2 aligns across 13 bases. The length of the CDR3 is 17 residues. V lost 5 bases, J lost 4 bases, and 9 bases stayed unmatched. The germline CDR1 and CDR2 sequences are LNHNV and YYDKDF (reference sequence). The whole variable domain, remainder taken from reference TRBV15 and TRBJ2-3, is DAMVIQNPRYQVTQFGKPVTLSCSQTLNHNVMYWYQQKSSQAPKLLFHYYDKDFNNEADTPDNFQSRRPNTSFCFLDIRSPGLGDTAMYLCATSPRRGLAGSDTQYFGPGTRLTVL.

The chain links TRBV6-2 or TRBV6-3 to TRBJ2-5; 13 positions agree with TRBD2. V lost 1 base and J lost 2; bases outside the gene matches: 1. The CDR3 has 16 residues. Germline V lookup: CDR1 MNHEY, CDR2 SVGEGT. Here the CDR3 reads CASSYWTSGSQETQYF. The CDR3 nucleotides are TGTGCCAGCAGTTACTGGACTAGCGGGAGTCAAGAGACCCAGTACTTC.

The V and J genes are TRBV2 and TRBJ1-1; 7 positions agree with TRBD1. The CDR3 has 14 amino acids. Germline CDR1 SNHLY, CDR2 FYNNEI. The ends lost 5 bases at V and 1 base at J; junction bases unmatched: 4. The CDR3 region is CASSSGQRNTEAFF. The CDR3 DNA sequence: TGTGCCAGCAGTTCGGGACAGAGGAACACTGAAGCTTTCTTT.

This chain connects TRBV5-1 to TRBJ2-1; 13 bases match TRBD2. The CDR3 runs to 15 residues. V trimming: 3 bases; J trimming: 7 bases; junction bases outside the gene matches: 4. Germline-derived CDR1 and CDR2 are SGHRS and YFSETQ. The CDR3 loop reads CASSSGTSGENEQFF. The CDR3 nucleotides are TGCGCCAGCAGCTCCGGGACTAGCGGGGAAAATGAGCAGTTCTTC.

The chain couples TRBV2 to TRBJ1-4; the D is unclear. With 4 bases removed from V and 8 bases from J, the gap between germline ends came to 14 bases. Germline CDR1 SNHLY, CDR2 FYNNEI. The CDR3 covers 14 residues. The CDR3 nucleotides read TGTGCCAGCAGTGCCCACCCTGACGGGGAAAAACTGTTTTTT. It codes for CASSAHPDGEKLFF.

The rearrangement uses TRBV4-1 and TRBJ2-1; TRBD2 agrees at 12 bases. The CDR3 sequence is 17 residues long. CDR1 is MGHRA, CDR2 YSYEKL, per germline. J gave up 5 bases and V 0 bases, and 5 bases lay outside the gene matches. As DNA, the CDR3 is TGCGCCAGCAGCCAAGATCACACTAGCGGGGGGAACAATGAGCAGTTCTTC. Residues: CASSQDHTSGGNNEQFF.

This clone was seen many times. The CDR3 sequence is CASSLEPGTDTQYF. CDR3 nucleotides: TGTGCCAGCAGCTTAGAGCCAGGGACAGATACGCAGTATTTT. The V gene is TRBV7-6, the J gene TRBJ2-3; D is possibly TRBD1 (5 bases). V was cut by 1 base and J by 3 bases, with 8 bases left in between. This CDR3 spans 14 amino acids. The V gene's germline CDR1 is SGHVS and CDR2 FNYEAQ.

This clone occurred once. The CDR3 region has the DNA TGTGCCAGCAGTTTGGGAGCGAACACTGAAGCTTTCTTT. This encodes CASSLGANTEAFF. The chain combines TRBV12-3 or TRBV12-4 with TRBJ1-1; D gene uncertain. The CDR3 is 13 residues long. V lost 3 bases and J 1 base, leaving 6 bases between the germline ends.

This chain links TRBV18 with TRBJ1-6, with a tentative D call TRBD1 (5 bases). The CDR3 is 14 residues long. CDR1 KGHSH and CDR2 LQKENI come from the germline V gene. Trimming removed 3 bases from V and 7 bases from J, with 10 bases in between. The CDR3 reads CASSPTGENSPLHF. CDR3 DNA: TGTGCCAGCTCACCTACAGGCGAGAATTCACCCCTCCACTTT.

This chain joins TRBV3-1 (or the pseudogene TRBV3-2) and TRBJ2-1; weak D call: TRBD2 (6 bases). The CDR3 loop spans 16 amino acids. The germline V gene has CDR1 LGHDT and CDR2 YNNKEL (reference sequence). Trimming cost V 0 bases and J 2 bases, with 11 bases left between them. CDR3 DNA sequence: TGTGCCAGCAGCCAAGAGAAGGAGGGGACCTACAATGAGCAGTTCTTC. It encodes CASSQEKEGTYNEQFF.

This clone is a singleton in its sample. The rearrangement uses TRBV21-1 and TRBJ2-5; the table's D call TRBD2 went unverified against the DNA. TRBV21-1 constitutes a pseudogene. This CDR3 has 15 amino acids. CDR3 sequence reads: CASSNWYCRIETQYF. The CDR3 DNA is TGTGCCAGCAGCAACTGGTACTGCCGAATAGAGACCCAGTACTTC.

The genes are TRBV27 and TRBJ1-1; 8 bases agree with TRBD1. V was clipped by 2 bases and J by 5 bases; unmatched bases: 7. This CDR3 has 15 amino acids. The germline V gene has CDR1 MNHEY and CDR2 SMNVEV (reference sequence). Here the CDR3 reads CASSLGGRGQTEAFF. The DNA for the CDR3 is TGTGCCAGCAGTTTAGGGGGCAGGGGGCAAACTGAAGCTTTCTTT.

The V gene is TRBV28, the J gene TRBJ2-7, with a tentative D call TRBD1 (7 bases). Germline-derived CDR1 and CDR2 are MDHEN and SYDVKM. Trimming shortened V by 4 bases and J by 2 bases, and 12 bases separated the two germline ends. The CDR3 spans 14 residues. CDR3 protein: CASSSQGGPYEQYF. The DNA for the CDR3 is TGTGCCAGCAGTTCCCAGGGGGGACCCTACGAGCAGTACTTC.